The entry below describes one T cell receptor beta chain. Clones were sequenced by immunoSEQ multiplex PCR, and TCRdb holds only the in-frame ones, with some missing. The sample consists of about 260,000 clones, about 87% of them appearing once. This record comes from a study of blood T cell repertoires in COVID-19. CDR3 length: 12 amino acids. Germline V gives CDR1 ENHRY, CDR2 SYGVKD. Trimming pared 5 bases from V and 5 bases from J, leaving 6 bases between. The chain uses TRBV10-3 and TRBJ2-2; TRBD1 might be the D (5 bases). The sequenced sample was peripheral blood. The receptor comes from a woman in her fifties or sixties with acute or convalescent COVID-19. The CDR3 nucleotides are TGTGCCATCAGTTCAGGGACCGGGGAGCTGTTTTTT. Encoded protein: CAISSGTGELFF.